This T cell receptor beta chain was recovered during a study of Ad26.COV2.S vaccination and SARS-CoV-2 variants (dated by TCRdb to 2020 to 2022). Turning to the overall study: Donors in the vaccine arm were drawn from COV1001, a multicentre, randomized, double-blind, placebo-controlled phase I-IIa trial testing Ad26.COV2.S in healthy adults. TCRbeta repertoire sequencing served as the tool for gauging how specific and how broad the SARS-CoV-2-reactive T cell receptors were following Ad26.COV2.S vaccination. A total of roughly 32 samples were included in the TCR-sequenced set, comprising roughly 19 Ad26.COV2.S vaccine recipients, 5 placebo recipients and 8 SARS-CoV-2 convalescent individuals. Ad26.COV2.S was given intramuscularly at 5x10^10 or 1x10^11 viral particles, as a single shot or as two shots 56 days apart. Trial participants were randomized into five groups of five, in which low-dose or high-dose Ad26.COV2.S was given once or twice, or placebo was given on both occasions. Investigators did not know the trial group allocation while performing experiments and assessing outcomes.

Reading the label with the study, this specimen's treatment or condition is: around 19 received Ad26.COV2.S at low or high dose, single or two shots; about 5 received placebo; per-sample allocation not given. For vaccine and placebo recipients, repertoires were sequenced using samples collected on day 63 after the first injection. Cohort 1b enrolled around 23 adults aged 18-55 years at a single site in Boston, USA, between 29 July and 7 August 2020. Ad26.COV2.S was a replication-incompetent adenovirus type 26 vector expressing a prefusion-stabilized SARS-CoV-2 spike protein from the original Wuhan strain. The immunoSEQ Assay was used to sequence TCRbeta CDR3 regions. After extraction, genomic DNA underwent amplification by bias-controlled multiplex PCR, followed by high-throughput sequencing. As for how the authors treated the data: To quantify the absolute abundance of every unique TCRbeta CDR3 region, sequences were collapsed and filtered. T cell fraction was estimated by normalizing TCRbeta template counts to usable DNA, which was measured by amplifying reference genes present in all nucleated cells. Repertoire TCRs were annotated as SARS-CoV-2-specific by exact matching of V gene, CDR3 amino acid sequence and J gene to a known reactive TCR set. The reference SARS-CoV-2 TCR set was derived from MIRA and filtered for enrichment in COVID-19-positive ImmuneCODE repertoires, a step that removed public or cross-reactive TCRs. Using the MIRA antigens, annotated TCRs were further analysed by specific ORF or by position within an ORF. Breadth was defined as annotated unique rearrangements over total unique productive rearrangements; depth was the summed frequency of those rearrangements. Group comparisons of TCR breadth used two-sided Wilcoxon rank-sum tests. TCRdb's version of the immuneACCESS table is confined to in-frame rearrangements and falls short of the full clone set. An unresolved V gene accounts for under half of the shortfall where checked; the remainder is of unknown origin. D and trimming were read from the DNA, whereas the V and J calls and clone size are those reported in that table. The sample contains 400,000 to 450,000 clones, 90% of them found a single time. The top ten clonotypes cover 12% of the sample.

The study at large found these results: Comparable non-spike TCR breadth was observed between vaccine and placebo recipients, consistent with only spike being contained in the vaccine. The study was not powered to compare responses between vaccine doses or regimens. After vaccination, substantial breadth of spike-specific CD8+ and CD4+ T cell responses was reported. The authors noted that total T cell responses may have been underestimated by the TCR breadth and depth analyses. Higher spike-specific TCR breadth was observed in Ad26.COV2.S recipients than in placebo recipients (P = 0.0014).

As regards this clone: It lacks a known antigen. Per-base qualities were not stored, and no clone one base away is much larger.

Based on the germline V gene (reference sequence), the CDR1 and CDR2 sequences are MNHEY and SMNVEV. V is pared back by 11 bases and J by 1 base, with 15 bases lying between the germline termini. Measured from the cysteine to the phenylalanine, the CDR3 is 14 residues long. Only the CDR3 DNA is retained, 42 bases long and in frame from the first base. This TCR was sampled from a person aged 18 to 59 who received the Ad26.COV2.S COVID-19 vaccine or a placebo. The V and J segments used are TRBV27 and TRBJ2-1; TRBD1 is possibly the D segment (7 matching bases). The sequences come from peripheral blood, collected in a trial of Ad26.COV2.S vaccine versus placebo. The nucleotides are TGTGCCTCCAGGGGGGCGGGTTCCTACAATGAGCAGTTCTTC. Its translation reads: CASRGAGSYNEQFF.